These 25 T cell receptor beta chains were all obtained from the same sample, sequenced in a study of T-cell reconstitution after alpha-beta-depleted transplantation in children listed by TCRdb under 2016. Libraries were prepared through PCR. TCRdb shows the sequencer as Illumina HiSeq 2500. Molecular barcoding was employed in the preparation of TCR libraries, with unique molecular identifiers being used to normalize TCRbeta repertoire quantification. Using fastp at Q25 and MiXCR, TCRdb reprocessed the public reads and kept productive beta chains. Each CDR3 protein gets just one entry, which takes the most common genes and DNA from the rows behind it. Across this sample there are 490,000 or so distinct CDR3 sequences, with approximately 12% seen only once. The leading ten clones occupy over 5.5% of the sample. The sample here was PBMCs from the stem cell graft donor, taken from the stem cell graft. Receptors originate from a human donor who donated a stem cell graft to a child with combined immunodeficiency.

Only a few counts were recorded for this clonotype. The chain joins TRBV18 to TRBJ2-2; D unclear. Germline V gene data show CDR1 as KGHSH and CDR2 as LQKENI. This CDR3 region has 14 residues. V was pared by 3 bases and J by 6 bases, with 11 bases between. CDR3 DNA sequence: TGTGCCAGCTCACCGCCACGATTGCCCGGGGAGCTGTTTTTT. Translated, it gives CASSPPRLPGELFF.

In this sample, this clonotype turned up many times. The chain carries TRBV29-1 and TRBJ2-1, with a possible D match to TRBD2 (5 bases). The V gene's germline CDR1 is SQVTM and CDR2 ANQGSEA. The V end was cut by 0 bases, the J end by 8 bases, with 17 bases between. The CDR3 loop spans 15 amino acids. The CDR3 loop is CSVEDEGYPSYEQFF. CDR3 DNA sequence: TGCAGCGTTGAAGATGAGGGATACCCTTCGTATGAGCAGTTCTTC.

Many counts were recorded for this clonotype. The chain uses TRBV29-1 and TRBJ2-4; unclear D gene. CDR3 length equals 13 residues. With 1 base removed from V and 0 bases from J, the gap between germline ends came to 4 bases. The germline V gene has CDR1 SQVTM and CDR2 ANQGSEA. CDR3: CSVEGRAKNIQYF. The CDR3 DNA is TGCAGCGTTGAAGGCAGAGCCAAAAACATTCAGTACTTC.

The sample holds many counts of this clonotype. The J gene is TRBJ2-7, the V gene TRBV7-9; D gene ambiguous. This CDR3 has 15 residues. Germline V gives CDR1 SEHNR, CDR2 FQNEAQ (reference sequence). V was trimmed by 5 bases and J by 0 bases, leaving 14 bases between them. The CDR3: CASSPQTGDSYEQYF. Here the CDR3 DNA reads TGTGCCAGCAGCCCCCAAACCGGAGACTCCTACGAGCAGTACTTC.

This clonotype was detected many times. CDR3 sequence reads: CASSFEIGRGQETQYF. The CDR3 DNA reads as TGTGCCAGCAGCTTTGAGATCGGGAGGGGGCAAGAGACCCAGTACTTC. The chain uses TRBV7-9 and TRBJ2-5, with 8 bases aligning to TRBD2. The ends lost 3 bases at V and 2 bases at J; junction bases unmatched: 8. Germline CDR1 reads SEHNR; CDR2 reads FQNEAQ (reference sequence). This CDR3 contains 16 residues.

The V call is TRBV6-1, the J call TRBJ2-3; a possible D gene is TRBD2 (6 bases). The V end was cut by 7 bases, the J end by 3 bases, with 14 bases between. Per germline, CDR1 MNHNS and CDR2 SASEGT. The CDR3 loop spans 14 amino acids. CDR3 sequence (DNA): TGTGCCAGCAATGCGAAAGGGAGGACAGATACGCAGTATTTT. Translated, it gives CASNAKGRTDTQYF.

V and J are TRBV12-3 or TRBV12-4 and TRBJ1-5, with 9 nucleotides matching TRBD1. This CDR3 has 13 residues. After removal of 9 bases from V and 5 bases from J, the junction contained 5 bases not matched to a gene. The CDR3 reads CARKTGGHQPQHF. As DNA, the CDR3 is TGTGCCAGGAAGACAGGGGGGCATCAGCCCCAGCATTTT.

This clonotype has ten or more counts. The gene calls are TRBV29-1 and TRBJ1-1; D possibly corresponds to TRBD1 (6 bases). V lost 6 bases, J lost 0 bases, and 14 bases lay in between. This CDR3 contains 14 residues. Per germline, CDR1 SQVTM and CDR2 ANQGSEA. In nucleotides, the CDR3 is TGCAGCGTGGTACGGGGGGCTTTGAACACTGAAGCTTTCTTT. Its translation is CSVVRGALNTEAFF. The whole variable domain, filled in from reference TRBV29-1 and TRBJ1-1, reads SAVISQKPSRDICQRGTSLTIQCQVDSQVTMMFWYRQQPGQSLTLIATANQGSEATYESGFVIDKFPISRPNLTFSTLTVSNMSPEDSSIYLCSVVRGALNTEAFFGQGTRLTVV.

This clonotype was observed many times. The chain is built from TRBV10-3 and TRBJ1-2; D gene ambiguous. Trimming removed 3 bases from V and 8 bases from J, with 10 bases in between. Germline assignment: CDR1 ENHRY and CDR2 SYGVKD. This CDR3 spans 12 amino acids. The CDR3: CAISDDTGGYTF. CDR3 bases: TGTGCCATCAGTGACGACACGGGCGGCTACACCTTC.

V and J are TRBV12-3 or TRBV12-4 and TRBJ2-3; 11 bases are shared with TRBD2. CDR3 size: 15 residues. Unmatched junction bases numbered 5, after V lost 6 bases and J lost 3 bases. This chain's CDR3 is CASRVAGGRTDTQYF. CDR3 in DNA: TGTGCCAGCAGGGTAGCGGGGGGGCGGACAGATACGCAGTATTTT.

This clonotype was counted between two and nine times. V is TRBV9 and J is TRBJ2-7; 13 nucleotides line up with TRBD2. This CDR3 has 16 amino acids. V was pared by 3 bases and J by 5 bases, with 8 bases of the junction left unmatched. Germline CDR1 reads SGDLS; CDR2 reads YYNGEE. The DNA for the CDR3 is TGTGCCAGCAGCGGTACATGGACTAGCGGGAGTAACGAGCAGTACTTC. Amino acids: CASSGTWTSGSNEQYF.

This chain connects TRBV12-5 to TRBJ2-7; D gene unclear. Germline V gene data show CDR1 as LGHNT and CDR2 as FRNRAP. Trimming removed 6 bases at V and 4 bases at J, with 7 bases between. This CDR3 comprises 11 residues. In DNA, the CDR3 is TGTGCTAGTGGACACCTTTACGAGCAGTACTTC. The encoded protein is CASGHLYEQYF.

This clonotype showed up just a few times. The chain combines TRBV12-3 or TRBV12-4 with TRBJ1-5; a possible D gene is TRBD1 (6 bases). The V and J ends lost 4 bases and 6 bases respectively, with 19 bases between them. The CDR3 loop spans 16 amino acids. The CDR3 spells CASSSRQEYGGQPQHF. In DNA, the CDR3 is TGTGCCAGCAGTTCCCGACAGGAATACGGGGGTCAGCCCCAGCATTTT.

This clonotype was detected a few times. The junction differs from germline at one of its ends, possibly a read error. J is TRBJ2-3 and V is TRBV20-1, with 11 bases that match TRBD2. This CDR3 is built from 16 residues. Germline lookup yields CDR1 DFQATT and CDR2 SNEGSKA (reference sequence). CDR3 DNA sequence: TGCAGCGCTAGAATTTTTAGCGGGAGGGCCGCAGATACGCAGTATTTT. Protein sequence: CSARIFSGRAADTQYF.

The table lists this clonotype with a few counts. CDR3 protein: CAWKASTEAFF. The CDR3 DNA is TGTGCCTGGAAGGCCTCCACTGAAGCTTTCTTT. The chain couples TRBV30 to TRBJ1-1; D not resolved. The germline V and J ends were trimmed by 4 bases and 4 bases, with 7 bases remaining between them. Germline CDR1 is GTSNPN and CDR2 is SVGIG (reference sequence). The CDR3 spans 11 residues.

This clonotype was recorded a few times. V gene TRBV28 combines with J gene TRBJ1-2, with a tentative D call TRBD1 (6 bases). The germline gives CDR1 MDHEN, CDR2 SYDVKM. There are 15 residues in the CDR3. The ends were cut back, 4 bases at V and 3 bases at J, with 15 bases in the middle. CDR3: CASSSLRGAYYGYTF. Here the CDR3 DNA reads TGTGCCAGCAGTTCCCTCCGGGGGGCATACTATGGCTACACCTTC.

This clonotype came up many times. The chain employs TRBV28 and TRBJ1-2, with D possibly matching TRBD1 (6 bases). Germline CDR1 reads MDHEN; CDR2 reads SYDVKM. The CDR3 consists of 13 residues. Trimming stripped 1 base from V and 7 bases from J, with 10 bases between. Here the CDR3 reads CASSLSGASGYTF. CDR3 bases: TGTGCCAGCAGTTTATCGGGGGCTAGTGGCTACACCTTC.

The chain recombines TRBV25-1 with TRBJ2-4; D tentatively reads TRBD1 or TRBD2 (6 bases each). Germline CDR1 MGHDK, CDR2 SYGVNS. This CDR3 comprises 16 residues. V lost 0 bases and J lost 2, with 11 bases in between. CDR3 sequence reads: CASSEYKGGTKNIQYF. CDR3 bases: TGTGCCAGCAGTGAATATAAGGGGGGAACCAAAAACATTCAGTACTTC.

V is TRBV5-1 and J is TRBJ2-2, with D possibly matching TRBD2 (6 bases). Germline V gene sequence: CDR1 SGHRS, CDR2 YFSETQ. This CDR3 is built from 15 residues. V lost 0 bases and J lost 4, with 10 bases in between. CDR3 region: CASSLDPGGTGELFF. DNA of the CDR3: TGCGCCAGCAGCTTGGATCCCGGGGGCACCGGGGAGCTGTTTTTT.

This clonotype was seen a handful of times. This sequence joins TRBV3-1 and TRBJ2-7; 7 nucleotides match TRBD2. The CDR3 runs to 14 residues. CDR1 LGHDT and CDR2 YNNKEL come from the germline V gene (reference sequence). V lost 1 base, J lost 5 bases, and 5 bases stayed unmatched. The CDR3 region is CASSQAGGLHEQYF. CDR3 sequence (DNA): TGTGCCAGCAGCCAAGCGGGAGGTCTTCACGAGCAGTACTTC.

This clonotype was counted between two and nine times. CDR3 loop: CASSLGFNQETQYF. For the CDR3, the DNA is TGTGCCAGCAGCTTAGGGTTTAACCAAGAGACCCAGTACTTC. The V gene is TRBV7-7, the J gene TRBJ2-5, with D hard to call. This CDR3 contains 14 residues. Trimming removed 1 base at V and 0 bases at J, with 6 bases between. Germline CDR1 SSHAT, CDR2 FNYEAQ (reference sequence).

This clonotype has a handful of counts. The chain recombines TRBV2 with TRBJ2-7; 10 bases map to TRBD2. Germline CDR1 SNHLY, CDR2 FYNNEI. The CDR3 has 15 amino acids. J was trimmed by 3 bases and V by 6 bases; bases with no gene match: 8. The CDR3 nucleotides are TGTGCCAGCAGGGCCGGGACTAGCGACAGCTACGAGCAGTACTTC. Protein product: CASRAGTSDSYEQYF.

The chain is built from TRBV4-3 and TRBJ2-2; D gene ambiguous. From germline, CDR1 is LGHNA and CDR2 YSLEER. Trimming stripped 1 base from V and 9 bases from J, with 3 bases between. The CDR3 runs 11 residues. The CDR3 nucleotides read TGCGCCAGCAGCCAAGGGCGGGAGCTGTTTTTT. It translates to CASSQGRELFF.

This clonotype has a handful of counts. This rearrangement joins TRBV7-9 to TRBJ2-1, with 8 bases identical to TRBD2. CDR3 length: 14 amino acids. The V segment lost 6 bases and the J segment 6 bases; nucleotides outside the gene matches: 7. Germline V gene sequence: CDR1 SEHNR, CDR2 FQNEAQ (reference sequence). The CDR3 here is CASRLGGGFNEQFF. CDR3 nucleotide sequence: TGTGCCAGCAGACTGGGCGGGGGGTTCAATGAGCAGTTCTTC.

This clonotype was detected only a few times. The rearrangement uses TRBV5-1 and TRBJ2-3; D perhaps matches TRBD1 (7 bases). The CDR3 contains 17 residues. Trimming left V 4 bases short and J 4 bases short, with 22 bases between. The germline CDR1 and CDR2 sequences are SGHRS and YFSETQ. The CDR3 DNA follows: TGCGCCAGCAGCCCGACGGCAGGGGGGTTCGTCGCAGATACGCAGTATTTT. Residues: CASSPTAGGFVADTQYF.